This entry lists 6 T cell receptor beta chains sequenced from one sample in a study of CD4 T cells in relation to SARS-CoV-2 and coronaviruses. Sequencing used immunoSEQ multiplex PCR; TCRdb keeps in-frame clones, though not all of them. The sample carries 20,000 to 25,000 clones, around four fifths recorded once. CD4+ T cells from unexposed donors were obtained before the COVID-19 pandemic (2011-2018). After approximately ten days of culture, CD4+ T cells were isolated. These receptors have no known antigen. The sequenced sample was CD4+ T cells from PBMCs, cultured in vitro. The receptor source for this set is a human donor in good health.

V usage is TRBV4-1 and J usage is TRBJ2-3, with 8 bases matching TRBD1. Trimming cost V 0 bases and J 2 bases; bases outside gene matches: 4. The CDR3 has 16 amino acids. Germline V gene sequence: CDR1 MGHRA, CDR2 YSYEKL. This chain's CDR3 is CASSQDPRGHTDTQYF. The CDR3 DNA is TGCGCCAGCAGCCAAGACCCCAGGGGGCACACAGATACGCAGTATTTT.

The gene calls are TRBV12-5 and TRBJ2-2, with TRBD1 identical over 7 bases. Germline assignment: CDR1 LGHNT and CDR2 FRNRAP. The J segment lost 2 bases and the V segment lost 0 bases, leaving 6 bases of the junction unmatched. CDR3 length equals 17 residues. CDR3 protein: CASGLVPLGGNTGELFF. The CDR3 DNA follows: TGTGCTAGTGGTTTGGTACCTCTAGGGGGCAACACCGGGGAGCTGTTTTTT. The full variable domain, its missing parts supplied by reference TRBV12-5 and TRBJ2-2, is DARVTQTPRHKVTEMGQEVTMRCQPILGHNTVFWYRQTMMQGLELLAYFRNRAPLDDSGMPKDRFSAEMPDATLATLKIQPSEPRDSAVYFCASGLVPLGGNTGELFFGEGSRLTVL.

This chain's CDR3 is CASSLTGTGSTEAFF. CDR3 sequence (DNA): TGTGCCAGCAGCTTAACGGGGACAGGGAGTACTGAAGCTTTCTTT. The rearrangement uses TRBV6-6 and TRBJ1-1; 9 bases are a match to TRBD1. Germline CDR1 MNHNY, CDR2 SVGAGI (reference sequence). CDR3 length: 15 residues. J lost 5 bases, V lost 6 bases, and 10 bases had no gene match.

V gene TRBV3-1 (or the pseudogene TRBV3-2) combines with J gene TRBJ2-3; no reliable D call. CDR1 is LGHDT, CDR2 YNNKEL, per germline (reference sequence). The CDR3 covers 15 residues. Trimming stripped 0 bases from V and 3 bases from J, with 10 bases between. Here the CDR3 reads CASSQDGSLTDTQYF. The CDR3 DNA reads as TGTGCCAGCAGCCAAGATGGATCCCTGACAGATACGCAGTATTTT.

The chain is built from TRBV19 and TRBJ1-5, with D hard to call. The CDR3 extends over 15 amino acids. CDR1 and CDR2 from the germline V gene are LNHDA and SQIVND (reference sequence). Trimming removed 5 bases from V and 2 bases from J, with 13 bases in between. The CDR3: CASSQALSGNQPQHF. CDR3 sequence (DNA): TGTGCCAGTAGTCAGGCCTTGAGTGGCAATCAGCCCCAGCATTTT.

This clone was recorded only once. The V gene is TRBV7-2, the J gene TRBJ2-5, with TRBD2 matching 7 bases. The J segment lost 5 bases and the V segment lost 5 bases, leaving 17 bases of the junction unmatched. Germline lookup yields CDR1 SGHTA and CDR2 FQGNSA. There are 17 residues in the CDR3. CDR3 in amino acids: CASSPPSGGPWLETQYF. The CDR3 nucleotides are TGTGCCAGCAGCCCCCCTTCGGGAGGTCCGTGGCTGGAGACCCAGTACTTC.